This TCR beta chain was identified during a study of early T cells in non-severe SARS-CoV-2 infection (dated by TCRdb to about 2021). Describing the broader study: Because TCR sequencing was done on bulk RNA from unsorted whole blood, the alpha and beta chains could not be paired. General findings and caveats noted by the study authors: Matching against VDJdb was skewed toward anti-spike CD8 responses, likely underestimated virus-specific expansions, and missed private and CD4 specificities.

The trim is 2 bases for V and 6 bases for J, with a gap of 16 bases between the germline ends. The CDR3, from cysteine to phenylalanine, totals 15 residues. The read is trimmed to its CDR3 DNA, 45 bases read in frame from base 1. The germline V gene encodes CDR1 SGHRS and CDR2 YFSETQ. A case-control design nested within a healthcare worker cohort in London, UK, was used, with weekly nasopharyngeal swab PCR tests and blood sampling performed. Healthcare workers were recruited between 23 and 31 March 2020, during the week of the UK lockdown, and were followed weekly for up to roughly 15 weeks. Library method: 5' RACE. Instrument on record: NextSeq 500. The TCR library protocol attached unique molecular identifiers to individual cDNA molecules to correct for sequencing error and PCR bias. Both TCR alpha and beta chains were sequenced, and tight co-correlation was observed between alpha and beta sequence abundances in each sample. Per the authors' processing: Decombinator V4 was used to annotate TCR sequences for V gene, J gene and CDR3. Expanded TCRs were defined as changing significantly between any two time points under a Poisson model with p below 0.0001. Abundances of TCRs were expressed as counts per million after normalisation to the total number of TCRs sequenced in each sample. TRAV1-2 paired with TRAJ12, TRAJ20 or TRAJ33 defined MAIT TCRs, while TRAV10 paired with TRAJ18 defined iNKT TCRs. VDJdb, accessed on 1 November 2021, was searched for TCRs annotated for CMV, EBV and SARS-CoV-2, and TCRs annotated for more than one antigen were excluded. Using fastp trimming at Q25 and MiXCR clonotype assembly, TCRdb reanalyzed the public sequencing data and kept in-frame beta chains. When rows share a CDR3 protein, they turn into one entry using the most common DNA and genes. In this record, the V and J calls reflect TCRdb's handling and not the investigators' own analysis. This sample is represented by tens of thousands of distinct CDR3 sequences; around 4.6% of them were singletons. The ten largest clones take up under 6.5% of the sample.

Note on this clonotype: Its recognized antigen is unknown. Base qualities were left out, and no much larger clone turns up one base away.

Material: whole blood. The sequence was obtained from an adult who was a healthcare worker with PCR-confirmed SARS-CoV-2 infection or an uninfected control (not recorded which). The chain is assembled from TRBV5-1 and TRBJ2-3; a confident D gene designation cannot be given. CDR3 sequence: CASSFLMILDDTQYF. Here is the DNA: TGCGCCAGCAGCTTCCTAATGATTCTGGACGATACGCAGTATTTT.